The sequence of this T cell receptor (beta chain) was determined in a study of cytomegalovirus exposure and HLA in healthy donors. It was with 60 Vbeta and 13 Jbeta primers that the PCR ran. The method was immunoSEQ multiplex PCR; TCRdb's version includes in-frame clones alone and lacks a portion of them. The repertoire holds 95,000 to 120,000 clones, with 67% as singletons. V shed 1 base, J shed 4 bases, and the junction held 7 bases outside the gene matches. This CDR3 has 17 residues. Germline loops: CDR1 MGHRA, CDR2 YSYEKL. Broader study findings: Relative to equally common others, HLA-associated TCR beta chains showed greater clonal expansion in a later analysis. Later analysis identified 15,000 to 20,000 TCR beta sequences associated with HLA alleles, using a false discovery rate threshold of 0.05. Cytomegalovirus status was reportedly diagnosed by the classifier with high specificity and sensitivity. Later analysis suggested most CMV-associated TCR beta chains were HLA-restricted.

Remarks on this clone: The antigen is unknown.

This clonotype was obtained from a man aged 18 to 30 in good health and CMV-seropositive. This rearrangement joins TRBV4-1 to TRBJ2-1; 10 bases are shared with TRBD2. Sequenced input: PBMCs. CDR3 in amino acids: CASSQGTSGALYNEQFF. CDR3 DNA sequence: TGCGCCAGCAGCCAAGGTACTAGCGGGGCCCTATACAATGAGCAGTTCTTC.